This TCR beta chain was sequenced for a study of shared clonotypes between healthy human individuals. Trimming stripped 5 bases from V and 4 bases from J, with 11 bases between. Germline V gene data show CDR1 as SGHNT and CDR2 as YENEEA. The CDR3 covers 13 residues. Concerning this clone itself: What it binds is unknown.

At the deep level, the assay was run. DNA at around 200 ng, tens of thousands of T cell genomes, went into sorted-subset replicate PCRs. The protocol was immunoSEQ multiplex PCR, while the TCRdb copy is restricted to in-frame clones and leaves out a portion. The data hold 2 million to 2.5 million clones, with roughly 93% observed a single time. Study outcomes and limitations: Large depth notwithstanding, sorted-subset sequencing proved incomplete by rarefaction. Roughly 5% of naive CD4 clonotypes were shared across a few donors.

The V gene is TRBV11-3, the J gene TRBJ1-1; the D gene is possibly TRBD1 (5 bases). Sequences were obtained from naive CD4+ T cells from PBMCs. As to subset: CD45RA+ positively selected. The clonotype comes from a young man in good health. Some clones in this sample may be carry-over from other donors' samples. The CDR3 sequence: CASSPQGSTEAFF. In DNA, the CDR3 is TGTGCCAGCAGCCCCCAGGGTTCCACTGAAGCTTTCTTT.